The 17 T cell receptor beta chains in this list originate from one sample, sequenced in a study of beta chain features in type 1 diabetes. Antigens of these TCRs are unknown. Notes on the study in general: Shorter TCRB CDR3s, moderately but significantly so, marked every one of the four CD4+ subsets in Type 1 diabetes patients.

Expressed TCRB transcripts got sequenced, as all isolated RNA was reverse transcribed. Profiled with immunoSEQ multiplex PCR; TCRdb holds only in-frame clones, not every one. The sample includes nearly 700,000 clones, over 10% of them seen just once. Sample: naive CD4+ T cells from blood. The receptors were gathered from a man aged 18 to 29 with type 1 diabetes.

The J gene is TRBJ2-7, the V gene TRBV5-5; 10 bases align to TRBD1. This CDR3 comprises 14 residues. Trimming removed 4 bases from V and 3 bases from J; junction bases left unmatched: 4. Germline V CDR1 and CDR2: SGHKS, YYEKEE (reference sequence). The CDR3 nucleotides read TGTGCCAGCAGCCGGGACAGGGGTATCTACGAGCAGTACTTC. This gives the protein CASSRDRGIYEQYF.

This clone was observed a few times. The V call is TRBV2, the J call TRBJ2-2, with 7 positions matching TRBD1. The germline CDR1 and CDR2 sequences are SNHLY and FYNNEI. The CDR3 length is 15 residues. V lost 7 bases to trimming and J lost 7 bases; unmatched junction nucleotides: 12. CDR3 DNA sequence: TGTGCCAGCACGGGACAGATGGGCCCTGTCGGGGAGCTGTTTTTT. Amino acid sequence: CASTGQMGPVGELFF.

V and J are TRBV7-9 and TRBJ2-1; D unresolved. V lost 1 base to trimming and J lost 6 bases, with 10 bases between them. This CDR3 has 14 amino acids. Germline V CDR1 and CDR2: SEHNR, FQNEAQ (reference sequence). CDR3 region: CASSLEELGNEQFF. CDR3 in DNA: TGTGCCAGCAGCTTAGAAGAGCTCGGCAATGAGCAGTTCTTC.

CDR3 nucleotide sequence: TGTGCCAGCAGCGCGGACAGGGAGAATCAGCCCCAGCATTTT. Translation: CASSADRENQPQHF. This rearrangement joins TRBV5-4 to TRBJ1-5; 8 bases agree with TRBD1. From germline, CDR1 is SGHNT and CDR2 YYREEE (reference sequence). This CDR3 contains 14 residues. V was clipped by 4 bases and J by 4 bases; unmatched bases: 4. The full variable domain, with the rest looked up from reference TRBV5-4 and TRBJ1-5, is ETGVTQSPTHLIKTRGQQVTLRCSSQSGHNTVSWYQQALGQGPQFIFQYYREEENGRGNFPPRFSGLQFPNYSSELNVNALELDDSALYLCASSADRENQPQHFGDGTRLSIL.

The chain uses TRBV19 and TRBJ1-1; D unresolved. Looked up from germline, CDR1 is LNHDA and CDR2 is SQIVND (reference sequence). The CDR3 covers 11 residues. V lost 10 bases to trimming and J lost 1 base, with 7 bases between them. The CDR3 spells CATNRNTEAFF. As DNA, the CDR3 is TGTGCCACCAACAGGAACACTGAAGCTTTCTTT.

A few counts support this clone. The genes are TRBV30 and TRBJ1-2; 11 bases agree with TRBD1. The length of the CDR3 is 12 residues. Germline V CDR1 and CDR2: GTSNPN, SVGIG (reference sequence). Unmatched junction bases numbered 6, after V lost 4 bases and J lost 11 bases. The CDR3 DNA reads as TGTGCCTGGAATGGCGGGACAGGGGGTTACACCTTC. Protein product: CAWNGGTGGYTF.

This clone was picked up a small number of times. The rearrangement joins TRBV23-1 to TRBJ1-5; D is unresolved. TRBV23-1 has ORF status, its function being uncertain. V gave up 0 bases and J gave up 5 bases, with 14 bases separating them. The CDR3 is 16 amino acids. Here the CDR3 DNA reads TGCGCCAGCAGTCAATCGAAGGCCTATCCCCATCAGCCCCAGCATTTT. Its translation: CASSQSKAYPHQPQHF.

The V and J genes are TRBV4-1 and TRBJ1-3, with no clear D. Deletions cut 4 bases from V and 0 bases from J, with 7 bases between. Germline V lookup: CDR1 MGHRA, CDR2 YSYEKL. The CDR3 runs 14 residues. CDR3 coding DNA: TGCGCCAGCAGCCCCTTGGGCTCTGGAAACACCATATATTTT. As protein: CASSPLGSGNTIYF.

The CDR3 sequence is CASSPAQGRGYTF. In DNA, the CDR3 is TGTGCCAGCAGCCCGGCCCAGGGACGAGGCTACACCTTC. The V and J genes are TRBV14 and TRBJ1-2; TRBD1 might be the D (5 bases). Trimming shortened V by 4 bases and J by 8 bases, and 14 bases separated the two germline ends. CDR1 and CDR2 (germline): SGHDN, FVKESK. The CDR3 has 13 residues.

This clone turned up a few times. The chain couples TRBV30 to TRBJ2-7; D unclear. Germline V gives CDR1 GTSNPN, CDR2 SVGIG (reference sequence). Trimming removed 2 bases at V and 2 bases at J, with 13 bases between. The CDR3 is 14 residues long. CDR3 DNA: TGTGCCTGGAGTTGGGTCATAGGAACCTACGAGCAGTACTTC. Protein product: CAWSWVIGTYEQYF. The full variable domain, with the rest looked up from reference TRBV30 and TRBJ2-7, is SQTIHQWPATLVQPVGSPLSLECTVEGTSNPNLYWYRQAAGRGLQLLFYSVGIGQISSEVPQNLSASRPQDRQFILSSKKLLLSDSGFYLCAWSWVIGTYEQYFGPGTRLTVT.

This sequence joins TRBV2 and TRBJ2-1, with D possibly TRBD1 on 6 matching bases. This CDR3 is built from 16 residues. With 6 bases removed from V and 4 bases from J, the gap between germline ends came to 19 bases. Germline V lookup: CDR1 SNHLY, CDR2 FYNNEI. The CDR3 loop is CASSIPTGFAYNEQFF. The CDR3 nucleotides are TGTGCCAGCAGCATTCCCACAGGGTTCGCTTACAATGAGCAGTTCTTC.

This rearrangement joins TRBV30 to TRBJ1-2; D is ambiguous. Germline V lookup: CDR1 GTSNPN, CDR2 SVGIG (reference sequence). CDR3 length equals 13 residues. Trimming stripped 3 bases from V and 7 bases from J, with 15 bases between. DNA for the CDR3: TGTGCCTGGAGCGGCGGGGTCCGGGGTGGCTACACCTTC. Translated, it gives CAWSGGVRGGYTF.

The V call is TRBV7-9, the J call TRBJ1-6; D call uncertain. V was pared by 1 base and J by 6 bases, with 7 bases between. The CDR3 length is 14 residues. Germline V lookup: CDR1 SEHNR, CDR2 FQNEAQ (reference sequence). Here the CDR3 reads CASSLGASNSPLHF. The DNA for the CDR3 is TGTGCCAGCAGCTTAGGGGCTAGTAATTCACCCCTCCACTTT.

The V call is TRBV9, the J call TRBJ2-2, with a weak D call TRBD1 (5 bases). The germline CDR1 and CDR2 sequences are SGDLS and YYNGEE. The CDR3 covers 11 residues. V was cut by 5 bases and J by 7 bases, with 6 bases left in between. CDR3 coding DNA: TGTGCCAGCAGTAGGGGCGGGGAGCTGTTTTTT. Encoded protein: CASSRGGELFF.

The chain recombines TRBV19 with TRBJ2-3; 12 nucleotides align to TRBD2. This CDR3 comprises 14 residues. From germline, CDR1 is LNHDA and CDR2 SQIVND (reference sequence). J lost 9 bases, V lost 7 bases, and 8 bases had no gene match. Written as DNA, the CDR3 is TGTGCCAGTACCCTGACTAGCGGGGGACGCACGCAGTATTTT. Its translation: CASTLTSGGRTQYF. The full variable domain, completed using reference TRBV19 and TRBJ2-3, is DGGITQSPKYLFRKEGQNVTLSCEQNLNHDAMYWYRQDPGQGLRLIYYSQIVNDFQKGDIAEGYSVSREKKESFPLTVTSAQKNPTAFYLCASTLTSGGRTQYFGPGTRLTVL.

The CDR3 bases are TGTGCCAGCAGCTTGGACCCAGCGTCGCATGAGCAGTTCTTC. Its protein product is CASSLDPASHEQFF. J is TRBJ2-1 and V is TRBV7-9, with D hard to call. Germline lookup yields CDR1 SEHNR and CDR2 FQNEAQ (reference sequence). Trimming pared 3 bases from V and 8 bases from J, leaving 14 bases between. This CDR3 is 14 amino acids long.

This clone turned up a few times. This sequence joins TRBV30 and TRBJ2-1, with 13 positions matching TRBD2. V dropped 1 base and J dropped 1; count of bases not matched to a gene: 7. The length of the CDR3 is 18 residues. From germline, CDR1 is GTSNPN and CDR2 SVGIG (reference sequence). The CDR3 loop reads CAWSGLAGGPKSYNEQFF. In DNA, the CDR3 is TGTGCCTGGAGTGGACTAGCGGGGGGTCCCAAGTCCTACAATGAGCAGTTCTTC. Supplemented by reference TRBV30 and TRBJ2-1, the full variable domain reads SQTIHQWPATLVQPVGSPLSLECTVEGTSNPNLYWYRQAAGRGLQLLFYSVGIGQISSEVPQNLSASRPQDRQFILSSKKLLLSDSGFYLCAWSGLAGGPKSYNEQFFGPGTRLTVL.